This T cell receptor beta chain comes out of a study of shared clonotypes between healthy human individuals. Overall study results and limits: With few donors, the genetic and exposure-history diversity represented was limited. Clonotypes shared by all four sorted-subset donors had higher generation probabilities than non-shared clonotypes. Several donors held about 5% of naive CD4 clonotypes in common. Naive subsets typically showed greater estimated richness than memory subsets.

Method: immunoSEQ multiplex PCR; TCRdb's copy keeps in-frame clones and lacks some. This repertoire shows roughly 2.2 million clones, more than 80% found once; its top ten account for roughly 0.36%. Regarding this clone: The antigen is not known.

The CDR3 consists of 14 residues. With 2 bases removed from V and 6 bases from J, the gap between germline ends came to 11 bases. CDR1 MNHNY and CDR2 SVGAGI come from the germline V gene (reference sequence). This sequence joins TRBV6-6 and TRBJ2-1; no definite D call. This clonotype originated in a man aged 18 to 29 in good health. Some clones in this sample may be carry-over from other donors' samples. Sequencing used naive CD4+ T cells from PBMCs. The sample's subset: CD45RA+ positively selected. CDR3 in DNA: TGTGCCAGCAGTTACGGGCGGACGCCCAATGAGCAGTTCTTC. It translates to CASSYGRTPNEQFF.